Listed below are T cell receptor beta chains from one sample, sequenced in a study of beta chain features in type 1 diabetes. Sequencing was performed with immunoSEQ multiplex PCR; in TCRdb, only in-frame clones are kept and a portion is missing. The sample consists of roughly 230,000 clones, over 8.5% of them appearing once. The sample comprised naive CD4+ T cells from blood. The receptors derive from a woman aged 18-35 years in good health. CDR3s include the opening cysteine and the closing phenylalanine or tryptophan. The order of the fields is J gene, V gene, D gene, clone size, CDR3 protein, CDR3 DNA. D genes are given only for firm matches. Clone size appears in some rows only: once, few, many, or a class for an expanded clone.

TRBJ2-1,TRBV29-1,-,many,CSGSSVSEQFF,TGCAGCGGATCCAGTGTAAGTGAGCAGTTCTTC
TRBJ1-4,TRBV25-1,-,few,CASSPGEKLFF,TGTGCCAGCAGTCCCGGGGAAAAACTGTTTTTT
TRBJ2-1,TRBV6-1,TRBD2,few,CASSEGLAGGSYNEQFF,TGTGCCAGCAGTGAAGGACTAGCGGGTGGTTCCTACAATGAGCAGTTCTTC
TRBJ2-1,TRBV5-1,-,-,CASSSLFRGARNEQFF,TGCGCCAGCAGCAGCCTATTCCGGGGGGCCCGGAATGAGCAGTTCTTC
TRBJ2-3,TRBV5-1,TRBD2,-,CASSLFRTSGTDTQYF,TGCGCCAGCAGCTTGTTCCGGACTAGCGGCACAGATACGCAGTATTTT
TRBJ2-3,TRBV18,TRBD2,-,CASSPPKLAGTDTQYF,TGTGCCAGCTCACCACCGAAACTAGCGGGCACAGATACGCAGTATTTT
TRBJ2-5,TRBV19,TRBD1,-,CASSIGGQGRETQYF,TGTGCCAGTAGTATCGGAGGACAGGGGCGGGAGACCCAGTACTTC
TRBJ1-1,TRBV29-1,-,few,CSVAGLMNTEAFF,TGCAGCGTCGCGGGCCTGATGAACACTGAAGCTTTCTTT
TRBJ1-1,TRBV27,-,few,CASSLKTGSGTEAFF,TGTGCCAGCAGTTTAAAAACAGGGTCGGGCACTGAAGCTTTCTTT
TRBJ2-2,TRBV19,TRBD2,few,CASSIGGSDTGELFF,TGTGCCAGTAGTATCGGCGGGAGTGACACCGGGGAGCTGTTTTTT
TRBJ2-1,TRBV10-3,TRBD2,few,CAISEFRDYPNEQFF,TGTGCCATCAGTGAGTTCCGGGACTACCCAAATGAGCAGTTCTTC
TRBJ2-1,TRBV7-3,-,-,CASSVGIEQFF,TGTGCCAGCAGTGTCGGGATTGAGCAGTTCTTC
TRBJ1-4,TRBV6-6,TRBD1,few,CASTRTGGANEKLFF,TGTGCCAGCACCAGGACAGGGGGCGCGAATGAAAAACTGTTTTTT
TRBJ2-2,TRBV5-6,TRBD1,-,CASSLVGQGYTGELFF,TGTGCCAGCAGCTTGGTAGGACAGGGTTACACCGGGGAGCTGTTTTTT
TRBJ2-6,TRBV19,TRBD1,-,CASSSRGHGANVLTF,TGTGCCAGTAGCTCAAGGGGGCATGGGGCCAACGTCCTGACTTTC
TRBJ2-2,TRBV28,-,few,CASSLSTGWSGELFF,TGTGCCAGCAGTTTATCTACAGGCTGGTCCGGGGAGCTGTTTTTT
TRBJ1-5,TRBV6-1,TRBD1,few,CASTWDRGLGQPQHF,TGTGCCAGCACCTGGGACAGGGGGCTCGGTCAGCCCCAGCATTTT
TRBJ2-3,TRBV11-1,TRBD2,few,CASSLNQGAGGPIDTQYF,TGTGCCAGCAGCTTAAATCAGGGCGCGGGAGGGCCAATAGATACGCAGTATTTT
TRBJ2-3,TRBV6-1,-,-,CASSEVSPGDADTQYF,TGTGCCAGCAGTGAAGTGTCGCCAGGGGATGCAGATACGCAGTATTTT
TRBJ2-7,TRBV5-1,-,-,CASSLGHSYEQYF,TGCGCCAGCAGCTTGGGACATAGCTACGAGCAGTACTTC
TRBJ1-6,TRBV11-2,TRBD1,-,CASSSDRVTLHF,TGTGCCAGCAGCTCCGACAGGGTAACCCTCCACTTT
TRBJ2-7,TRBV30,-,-,CAWSRQADYEQYF,TGTGCCTGGAGCCGACAGGCCGACTACGAGCAGTACTTC
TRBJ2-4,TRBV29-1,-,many,CSVELRLAKNIQYF,TGCAGCGTTGAATTGCGGCTAGCCAAAAACATTCAGTACTTC
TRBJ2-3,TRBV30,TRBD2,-,CAWGRLAGSTDTQYF,TGTGCCTGGGGAAGACTAGCGGGCAGCACAGATACGCAGTATTTT
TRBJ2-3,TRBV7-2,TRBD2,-,CASSSGLASTDTQYF,TGTGCCAGCAGTTCAGGACTAGCGAGCACAGATACGCAGTATTTT
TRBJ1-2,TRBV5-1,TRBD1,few,CASRGGTGIGYTF,TGCGCCAGCAGAGGGGGGACAGGGATTGGCTACACCTTC
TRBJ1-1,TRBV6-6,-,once,CASSYGQVKLEAFF,TGTGCCAGCAGTTACGGGCAGGTCAAACTGGAAGCTTTCTTT
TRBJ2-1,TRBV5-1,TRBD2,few,CASSLYMIAGYNEQFF,TGCGCCAGCAGCTTGTACATGATAGCGGGGTACAATGAGCAGTTCTTC
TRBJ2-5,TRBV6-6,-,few,CASRGTPTEETQYF,TGTGCCAGTAGGGGGACGCCTACAGAAGAGACCCAGTACTTC
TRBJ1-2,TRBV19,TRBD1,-,CASGTGDGYGYTF,TGTGCCTCTGGGACAGGGGACGGCTATGGCTACACCTTC
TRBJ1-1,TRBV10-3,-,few,CAISAGGEAFF,TGTGCCATCAGTGCCGGAGGGGAAGCTTTCTTT
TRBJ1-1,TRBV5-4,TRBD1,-,CASSSRQGADEAFF,TGTGCCAGCAGCTCACGACAGGGGGCCGATGAAGCTTTCTTT
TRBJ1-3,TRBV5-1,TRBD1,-,CASKGKTGGADTIYF,TGCGCCAGCAAAGGAAAGACAGGGGGCGCGGACACCATATATTTT
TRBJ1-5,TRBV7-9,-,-,CASSLGASNQPQHF,TGTGCCAGCAGCTTAGGGGCTAGCAATCAGCCCCAGCATTTT
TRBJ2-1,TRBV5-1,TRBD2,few,CASSYIPGLPFNNEQFF,TGCGCCAGCAGCTATATACCGGGACTACCCTTCAACAATGAGCAGTTCTTC
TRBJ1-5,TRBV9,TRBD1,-,CASSFGTGGNQPQHF,TGTGCCAGCAGCTTTGGGACAGGTGGTAATCAGCCCCAGCATTTT
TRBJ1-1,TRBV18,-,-,CASSPKGGENTEAFF,TGTGCCAGCTCACCGAAGGGAGGAGAGAACACTGAAGCTTTCTTT
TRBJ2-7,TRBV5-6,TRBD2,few,CASSVRAGGLPEQYF,TGTGCCAGCAGCGTGAGAGCGGGAGGGTTGCCCGAGCAGTACTTC
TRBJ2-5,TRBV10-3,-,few,CAISEPKGETQYF,TGTGCCATCAGTGAGCCAAAGGGGGAGACCCAGTACTTC
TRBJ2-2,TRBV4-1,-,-,CASSQTRGLNTGELFF,TGCGCCAGCAGCCAAACCAGGGGCCTGAACACCGGGGAGCTGTTTTTT
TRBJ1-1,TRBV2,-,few,CASMVGRETEAFF,TGTGCCAGCATGGTAGGGCGGGAGACTGAAGCTTTCTTT
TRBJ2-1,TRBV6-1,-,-,CASSETGLNEQFF,TGTGCCAGCAGTGAAACAGGGCTTAATGAGCAGTTCTTC
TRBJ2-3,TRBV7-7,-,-,CASEPQSGEGDTQYF,TGTGCCTCGGAACCGCAGAGCGGCGAAGGAGATACGCAGTATTTT
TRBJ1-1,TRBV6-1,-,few,CASSPQVFYTEAFF,TGTGCCAGCAGTCCCCAGGTGTTTTACACTGAAGCTTTCTTT
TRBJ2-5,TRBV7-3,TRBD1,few,CASSPRSGTGTRETQYF,TGTGCCAGCAGCCCGCGATCCGGGACAGGGACCAGGGAGACCCAGTACTTC
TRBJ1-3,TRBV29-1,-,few,CSVTRDSGNTIYF,TGCAGCGTCACCCGGGACTCTGGAAACACCATATATTTT